A single sample is the source of the 27 T cell receptor beta chains below, sequenced in a study of blood T cell repertoires in COVID-19. Sequencing was performed with immunoSEQ multiplex PCR; in TCRdb, only in-frame clones are kept and a portion is missing. The repertoire holds about 120,000 clones, with roughly 89% as singletons. Sequencing input: PBMCs or T cells enriched from blood (not recorded which). Receptor source: a woman in her 30s who had recovered from COVID-19.

V gene TRBV25-1 combines with J gene TRBJ2-7; TRBD2 agrees at 7 bases. V gave up 5 bases and J gave up 2 bases; unmatched junction bases: 9. Germline V CDR1 and CDR2: MGHDK, SYGVNS. The CDR3 loop spans 15 amino acids. CDR3 protein: CASSSPSGATYEQYF. CDR3 nucleotide sequence: TGTGCCAGCAGTTCCCCTAGCGGAGCTACCTACGAGCAGTACTTC.

This clone was counted a single time. The chain links TRBV2 to TRBJ2-7; unclear D gene. The germline CDR1 and CDR2 sequences are SNHLY and FYNNEI. This CDR3 contains 13 residues. V was trimmed by 6 bases and J by 5 bases, leaving 14 bases between them. In nucleotides, the CDR3 is TGTGCCAGCAGGCAATGGGCGCAGAACGAGCAGTACTTC. Translation gives CASRQWAQNEQYF.

V is TRBV2 and J is TRBJ1-3; D ambiguous. The germline V gene encodes CDR1 SNHLY and CDR2 FYNNEI. V shed 7 bases and J shed 0 bases, with 7 bases lying between them. The CDR3 is made up of 13 amino acids. The CDR3 sequence: CASTRTSGNTIYF. The CDR3 coding sequence is TGTGCCAGCACCAGAACCTCTGGAAACACCATATATTTT.

The chain has TRBV19 and TRBJ1-5; 8 positions match TRBD1. The CDR3 is 16 residues long. V was pared by 5 bases and J by 1 base, with 7 bases of the junction left unmatched. The germline CDR1 and CDR2 sequences are LNHDA and SQIVND (reference sequence). DNA of the CDR3: TGTGCCAGTAGTCCCAGACAGGGGAGGAGCAATCAGCCCCAGCATTTT. It codes for CASSPRQGRSNQPQHF.

The CDR3 coding sequence is TGTGCCAGCAGCCTCGGGACCTACAATGAGCAGTTCTTC. Amino acid sequence: CASSLGTYNEQFF. The chain recombines TRBV7-9 with TRBJ2-1; a possible D gene is TRBD2 (5 bases). V gave up 5 bases and J gave up 2 bases, with 7 bases separating them. The CDR3 runs 13 residues. The V gene's germline CDR1 is SEHNR and CDR2 FQNEAQ (reference sequence).

The chain carries TRBV19 and TRBJ1-4; TRBD1 matches 7 bases. There are 15 residues in the CDR3. Germline CDR1 reads LNHDA; CDR2 reads SQIVND (reference sequence). The V gene end was trimmed by 5 bases and the J gene end by 5 bases; junction bases not matched to a gene: 8. The CDR3 is CASSLGTVRNEKLFF. CDR3 in DNA: TGTGCCAGTAGTCTAGGGACAGTGCGGAATGAAAAACTGTTTTTT.

Here the CDR3 reads CASSLAGTGLQETQYF. The CDR3 DNA reads as TGCGCCAGCAGCTTGGCCGGGACAGGCCTCCAAGAGACCCAGTACTTC. The chain combines TRBV5-1 with TRBJ2-5, with 8 positions matching TRBD1. V lost 0 bases to trimming and J lost 1 base; unmatched junction nucleotides: 5. CDR1 SGHRS and CDR2 YFSETQ come from the germline V gene. This CDR3 spans 16 amino acids.

The chain couples TRBV7-9 to TRBJ1-2, with 8 bases matching TRBD1. J gave up 7 bases and V 1 base, and 5 bases lay outside the gene matches. CDR1 SEHNR and CDR2 FQNEAQ come from the germline V gene (reference sequence). This CDR3 is 14 amino acids long. The CDR3 sequence: CASSLVQGAPGYTF. The CDR3 bases are TGTGCCAGCAGCTTAGTGCAGGGGGCGCCTGGCTACACCTTC.

The rearrangement uses TRBV4-2 and TRBJ1-2; TRBD1 agrees at 11 bases. Losses at the gene ends were 4 bases for V and 8 bases for J; bases not matched to a gene: 12. From germline, CDR1 is LGHNA and CDR2 YNFKEQ. The CDR3 is 16 amino acids. The CDR3: CASSPRTGGNYGGYTF. The CDR3, as DNA: TGTGCCAGCAGCCCCCGGACAGGGGGCAACTATGGGGGCTACACCTTC.

The gene calls are TRBV27 and TRBJ2-5; 8 bases map to TRBD1. The germline gives CDR1 MNHEY, CDR2 SMNVEV (reference sequence). The CDR3 is made up of 16 amino acids. Germline trimming cut 1 base from V and 2 bases from J; bases unmatched to any gene: 6. CDR3 amino acids: CASSLYRTGFQETQYF. DNA for the CDR3: TGTGCCAGCAGTTTATACCGGACAGGGTTTCAAGAGACCCAGTACTTC.

V and J are TRBV9 and TRBJ2-2; TRBD1 matches at 8 bases. Germline V gives CDR1 SGDLS, CDR2 YYNGEE. Trimming took 0 bases from V and 1 from J; bases not matched to a gene: 8. This CDR3 is 18 amino acids long. The CDR3 loop is CASSVEEGQALNTGELFF. The CDR3 coding sequence is TGTGCCAGCAGCGTAGAGGAGGGACAGGCGTTGAACACCGGGGAGCTGTTTTTT.

The chain links TRBV5-4 to TRBJ1-6; D may be TRBD1 (5 bases). The V gene lost 2 bases and the J gene lost 7 bases, with 13 bases spanning the gap. Germline assignment: CDR1 SGHNT and CDR2 YYREEE (reference sequence). The CDR3 is 15 amino acids. In DNA form, the CDR3 reads TGTGCCAGCAGCTTCGTCGGGGGAACCAATTCACCCCTCCACTTT. Amino acid sequence: CASSFVGGTNSPLHF. The whole variable domain, filled in from reference TRBV5-4 and TRBJ1-6, reads ETGVTQSPTHLIKTRGQQVTLRCSSQSGHNTVSWYQQALGQGPQFIFQYYREEENGRGNFPPRFSGLQFPNYSSELNVNALELDDSALYLCASSFVGGTNSPLHFGNGTRLTVT.

CDR3 protein: CASRDRGNEQFF. Written as DNA, the CDR3 is TGTGCCAGCCGCGACAGGGGCAATGAGCAGTTCTTC. The genes are TRBV25-1 and TRBJ2-1; the match to TRBD1 covers 8 bases. Trimming cost V 8 bases and J 6 bases; bases outside gene matches: 3. Looked up from germline, CDR1 is MGHDK and CDR2 is SYGVNS. The CDR3 loop spans 12 amino acids.

This chain connects TRBV5-4 to TRBJ2-7; 15 positions agree with TRBD2. The CDR3 spans 16 residues. The V segment lost 4 bases and the J segment 5 bases; nucleotides outside the gene matches: 7. Germline lookup yields CDR1 SGHNT and CDR2 YYREEE (reference sequence). The CDR3 nucleotides read TGTGCCAGCAGCCTCGGACTAGCGGGAGGGCAAGACGAGCAGTACTTC. Translated: CASSLGLAGGQDEQYF.

The table lists this clone with a count of one. J is TRBJ2-1 and V is TRBV24-1; the match to TRBD2 covers 9 bases. Germline V gene data show CDR1 as KGHDR and CDR2 as SFDVKD. This CDR3 spans 15 amino acids. With 3 bases clipped from V and 5 bases from J, the junction kept 4 bases outside the gene matches. CDR3 amino acids: CATSDRTSVNNEQFF. In DNA, the CDR3 is TGTGCCACCAGTGATCGGACTAGCGTCAACAATGAGCAGTTCTTC.

This sequence joins TRBV5-1 and TRBJ2-1, with no clear D. The CDR3 loop spans 11 amino acids. Germline V gene data show CDR1 as SGHRS and CDR2 as YFSETQ. V lost 5 bases and J lost 6, with 6 bases in between. The CDR3 nucleotides are TGCGCCAGCAGTGTCCTCAATGAGCAGTTCTTC. Amino acids: CASSVLNEQFF.

V is TRBV18 and J is TRBJ1-3, with D possibly matching TRBD1 (5 bases). Germline values: CDR1 KGHSH, CDR2 LQKENI. CDR3 length: 15 amino acids. Trimming left V 3 bases short and J 4 bases short, with 13 bases between. CDR3 DNA sequence: TGTGCCAGCTCACCGGCCGGGACTTCAGGAAACACCATATATTTT. As protein: CASSPAGTSGNTIYF.

The chain uses TRBV27 and TRBJ2-7; possibly TRBD1 for D (6 bases). The germline CDR1 and CDR2 sequences are MNHEY and SMNVEV (reference sequence). This CDR3 is 14 amino acids long. The V and J ends lost 3 bases and 2 bases respectively, with 11 bases between them. The chain's CDR3 is CASSFLDRTYEQYF. In nucleotides, the CDR3 is TGTGCCAGCAGTTTTTTAGACAGGACCTACGAGCAGTACTTC.

This clone was counted only a few times. The genes are TRBV9 and TRBJ2-7, with TRBD2 matching over 13 bases. Germline V gives CDR1 SGDLS, CDR2 YYNGEE. J gave up 3 bases and V 4 bases, and 13 bases lay outside the gene matches. This CDR3 contains 18 residues. CDR3: CASSPQGLAGVFSYEQYF. CDR3 sequence (DNA): TGTGCCAGCAGCCCACAAGGACTAGCGGGAGTTTTTAGCTACGAGCAGTACTTC.

In this sample, this clone turned up a few times. This chain connects TRBV19 to TRBJ2-7, with 9 positions matching TRBD1. Trimming removed 1 base from V and 1 base from J; junction bases left unmatched: 2. The CDR3 is 15 residues long. Per germline, CDR1 LNHDA and CDR2 SQIVND (reference sequence). The CDR3 loop is CASSIAGTGSYEQYF. In nucleotides, the CDR3 is TGTGCCAGTAGTATAGCCGGGACAGGGTCCTACGAGCAGTACTTC.

V and J are TRBV12-3 or TRBV12-4 and TRBJ1-4; D gene ambiguous. The V end was cut by 5 bases, the J end by 8 bases, with 9 bases between. CDR3 length equals 12 residues. The CDR3 region is CASSRGGEKLFF. The CDR3 nucleotides read TGTGCCAGCAGTCGGGGAGGAGAAAAACTGTTTTTT.

The chain recombines TRBV19 with TRBJ2-2; 7 bases line up with TRBD2. The CDR3 runs to 15 residues. The germline gives CDR1 LNHDA, CDR2 SQIVND (reference sequence). Unmatched junction bases numbered 8, after V lost 6 bases and J lost 4 bases. The CDR3 here is CASSIRTSGTGELFF. For the CDR3, the DNA is TGTGCCAGTAGCATCCGGACTAGTGGCACCGGGGAGCTGTTTTTT.

This chain uses TRBV4-3 with TRBJ2-5, with a weak D call TRBD2 (5 bases). Looked up from germline, CDR1 is LGHNA and CDR2 is YSLEER. Deletions cut 0 bases from V and 5 bases from J, with 13 bases between. The CDR3 loop spans 15 amino acids. This CDR3 reads CASSQEGPGMETQYF. As DNA, the CDR3 is TGCGCCAGCAGCCAAGAAGGTCCGGGGATGGAGACCCAGTACTTC.

In this sample, this clone turned up once. The rearrangement uses TRBV5-4 and TRBJ2-1; 7 bases are shared with TRBD2. The V and J ends lost 4 bases and 7 bases, in that order; junction bases with no gene match: 11. This CDR3 comprises 15 residues. In germline, CDR1 is SGHNT, CDR2 YYREEE (reference sequence). The CDR3 sequence is CASSPVGGSLNEQFF. For the CDR3, the DNA is TGTGCCAGCAGCCCCGTGGGCGGGAGCCTGAATGAGCAGTTCTTC.

V and J are TRBV28 and TRBJ1-5; D is ambiguous. This CDR3 contains 14 residues. The ends were cut back, 3 bases at V and 7 bases at J, with 13 bases in the middle. Germline V gene sequence: CDR1 MDHEN, CDR2 SYDVKM. CDR3 region: CASSFVGGGQPQHF. The CDR3 coding sequence is TGTGCCAGCAGTTTCGTAGGTGGCGGGCAGCCCCAGCATTTT. Using reference TRBV28 and TRBJ1-5 for the parts outside the CDR3, the full variable domain is DVKVTQSSRYLVKRTGEKVFLECVQDMDHENMFWYRQDPGLGLRLIYFSYDVKMKEKGDIPEGYSVSREKKERFSLILESASTNQTSMYLCASSFVGGGQPQHFGDGTRLSIL.

The chain couples TRBV2 to TRBJ1-2, with TRBD1 matching over 7 bases. Germline assignment: CDR1 SNHLY and CDR2 FYNNEI. J gave up 6 bases and V 6 bases, and 10 bases lay outside the gene matches. This CDR3 spans 14 amino acids. The CDR3 spells CASRPGTVTHGYTF. In DNA, the CDR3 is TGTGCCAGCAGGCCGGGGACAGTCACTCATGGCTACACCTTC.

The chain has TRBV7-7 and TRBJ1-4, with TRBD1 as a possible D gene (5 bases). CDR3 length equals 13 residues. Germline loops: CDR1 SSHAT, CDR2 FNYEAQ (reference sequence). Trimming shortened V by 4 bases and J by 7 bases, and 10 bases separated the two germline ends. The CDR3 region is CASSSRVREKLFF. DNA of the CDR3: TGTGCCAGCAGCTCCAGGGTTCGTGAAAAACTGTTTTTT. Variable domain in full (rest from reference TRBV7-7 and TRBJ1-4): GAGVSQSPRYKVTKRGQDVTLRCDPISSHATLYWYQQALGQGPEFLTYFNYEAQPDKSGLPSDRFSAERPEGSISTLTIQRTEQRDSAMYRCASSSRVREKLFFGSGTQLSVL.